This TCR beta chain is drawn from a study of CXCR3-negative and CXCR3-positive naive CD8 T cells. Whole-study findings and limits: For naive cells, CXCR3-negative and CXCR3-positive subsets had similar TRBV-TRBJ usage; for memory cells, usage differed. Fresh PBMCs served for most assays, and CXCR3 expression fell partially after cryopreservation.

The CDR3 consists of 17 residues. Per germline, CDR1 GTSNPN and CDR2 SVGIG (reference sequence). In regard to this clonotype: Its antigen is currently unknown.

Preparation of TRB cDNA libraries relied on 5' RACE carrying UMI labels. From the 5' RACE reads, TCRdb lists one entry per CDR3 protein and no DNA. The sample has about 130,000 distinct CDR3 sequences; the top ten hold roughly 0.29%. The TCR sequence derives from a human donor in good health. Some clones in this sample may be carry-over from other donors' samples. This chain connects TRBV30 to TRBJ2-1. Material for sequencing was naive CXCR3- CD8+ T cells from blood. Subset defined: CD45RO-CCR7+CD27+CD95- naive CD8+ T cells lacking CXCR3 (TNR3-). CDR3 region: CAWSDPPGTGRLNEQFF.